The 13 T cell receptor beta chains reported below all come from one sample, sequenced in a study of blood T cell repertoires in COVID-19. Assay used: immunoSEQ multiplex PCR; TCRdb lists only in-frame clones, some missing. The repertoire includes 150,000 to 190,000 clones, roughly 84% of them detected once, and roughly 8.3% sits in the top ten. Sequenced: peripheral blood. The receptor source for this set is a woman in her sixties with COVID-19, enrolled during active disease.

The V and J genes are TRBV5-6 and TRBJ2-5, with 12 bases matching TRBD2. Germline CDR1 reads SGHDT; CDR2 reads YYEEEE. The CDR3 spans 18 residues. The ends lost 2 bases at V and 5 bases at J; junction bases unmatched: 13. CDR3 protein: CASSFWTSGEVVRETQYF. CDR3 bases: TGTGCCAGCAGCTTCTGGACTAGCGGGGAGGTGGTTAGGGAGACCCAGTACTTC.

This chain joins TRBV7-8 and TRBJ1-2, with TRBD1 matching 7 bases. Losses at the gene ends were 4 bases for V and 0 bases for J; bases not matched to a gene: 5. The CDR3 is made up of 15 amino acids. The germline CDR1 and CDR2 sequences are SGHVS and FQNEAQ. CDR3 coding DNA: TGTGCCAGCAGCTCTCGACAGGGCACTAACTATGGCTACACCTTC. Translating gives CASSSRQGTNYGYTF.

The chain uses TRBV11-2 and TRBJ2-1; D uncertain. The germline V gene encodes CDR1 SGHAT and CDR2 FQNNGV. V was cut by 5 bases and J by 4 bases, with 21 bases left in between. The CDR3 has 17 residues. CDR3 coding DNA: TGTGCCAGCAGCCCGGCAGCAGCAGGATCTTTTTACAATGAGCAGTTCTTC. This translates into CASSPAAAGSFYNEQFF.

This clone was seen more than once but under ten times. This chain uses TRBV20-1 with TRBJ2-7; 10 nucleotides agree with TRBD2. This CDR3 has 14 amino acids. V was clipped by 7 bases and J by 4 bases; unmatched bases: 10. CDR1 DFQATT and CDR2 SNEGSKA come from the germline V gene (reference sequence). The chain's CDR3 is CSGSSGRKGYEQYF. The CDR3 DNA sequence: TGCAGTGGTAGTAGCGGGAGGAAGGGTTACGAGCAGTACTTC.

This chain uses TRBV5-5 with TRBJ2-3; TRBD1 might be the D (6 bases). Between the trimmed V and J ends, which lost 4 bases and 2 bases, there was a span of 17 bases. Germline CDR1 SGHKS, CDR2 YYEKEE (reference sequence). The CDR3 has 16 amino acids. DNA for the CDR3: TGTGCCAGCAGCCTACGACAGGTGAGGTCCACAGATACGCAGTATTTT. This codes for CASSLRQVRSTDTQYF.

The genes are TRBV7-2 and TRBJ1-1, with 7 bases identical to TRBD1. The CDR3 length is 15 residues. The V gene end was trimmed by 4 bases and the J gene end by 8 bases; junction bases not matched to a gene: 13. The germline CDR1 and CDR2 sequences are SGHTA and FQGNSA. CDR3 nucleotides: TGTGCCAGCAGCTCTCTAGACAGGGCGTTGAGGGAAGCTTTCTTT. Its translation is CASSSLDRALREAFF.

The J gene is TRBJ1-1, the V gene TRBV5-1, with 12 bases that match TRBD1. Germline CDR1 and CDR2: SGHRS and YFSETQ. CDR3 length equals 18 residues. With V trimmed by 5 bases and J by 5 bases, 16 bases remained unmatched. The CDR3 sequence is CASSLQLPGTGGVTEAFF. The CDR3 DNA follows: TGCGCCAGCAGTTTACAATTACCCGGGACAGGGGGCGTAACTGAAGCTTTCTTT.

The V gene is TRBV23-1, the J gene TRBJ2-3; 7 nucleotides match TRBD1. TRBV23-1 is assigned to the ORF class and has an uncertain function. J was trimmed by 14 bases and V by 6 bases; bases with no gene match: 2. The CDR3 loop spans 9 amino acids. CDR3 bases: TGCGCCAGCAGGGGGACAGTGTATTTT. Translated, it gives CASRGTVYF.

In its sample, this clone was seen once. The V and J genes are TRBV10-3 and TRBJ2-1; TRBD2 matches at 9 bases. Looked up from germline, CDR1 is ENHRY and CDR2 is SYGVKD. The CDR3 loop spans 13 amino acids. With V trimmed by 8 bases and J by 7 bases, 6 bases remained unmatched. Written as DNA, the CDR3 is TGTGCCATCTCGGCGGGAGGGGGGAATGAGCAGTTCTTC. This encodes CAISAGGGNEQFF.

The rearrangement joins TRBV4-1 to TRBJ2-1; 13 bases align to TRBD2. The trim removed 4 bases at V and 4 bases at J, leaving 4 bases unmatched. The CDR3 spans 16 residues. Per germline, CDR1 MGHRA and CDR2 YSYEKL. DNA for the CDR3: TGCGCCAGCAGCCTCACACTAGCGGGAGGGTACAATGAGCAGTTCTTC. This gives the protein CASSLTLAGGYNEQFF.

The chain joins TRBV7-9 to TRBJ1-1; D not resolved. The CDR3 runs 13 residues. Germline CDR1 SEHNR, CDR2 FQNEAQ (reference sequence). Trimming removed 6 bases from V and 0 bases from J, with 8 bases in between. Here the CDR3 reads CASRGSLNTEAFF. The CDR3 nucleotides read TGTGCCAGCAGGGGCAGCCTGAACACTGAAGCTTTCTTT.

The chain links TRBV11-1 to TRBJ1-4; 8 bases are a match to TRBD1. Germline V lookup: CDR1 SGHAT, CDR2 FQDESV (reference sequence). Trimming removed 5 bases from V and 4 bases from J; junction bases left unmatched: 6. The CDR3 is made up of 15 amino acids. This CDR3 is CASSPRDRSNEKLFF. The CDR3 DNA is TGTGCCAGCAGCCCCCGGGACAGGAGTAATGAAAAACTGTTTTTT.

V and J are TRBV5-6 and TRBJ1-5, with a tentative D call TRBD1 (5 bases). Germline CDR1 reads SGHDT; CDR2 reads YYEEEE. CDR3 size: 16 residues. Trimming removed 1 base at V and 0 bases at J, with 11 bases between. The CDR3 DNA reads as TGTGCCAGCAGCTTGCGGACATTCTATAGCAATCAGCCCCAGCATTTT. Protein sequence: CASSLRTFYSNQPQHF.